This passage covers 4 T cell receptor beta chains from one sample sequenced in a study of shared clonotypes between healthy human individuals. Repertoires were generated with immunoSEQ multiplex PCR, while TCRdb's copy carries only in-frame clones and drops some. The sample includes approximately 530,000 clones, roughly 95% of them seen just once. Specimen: naive CD4+ T cells sorted from blood. The subset denotes: CD45RA+ positively selected. These receptors were taken from a woman in her 30s in good health.

The chain joins TRBV5-4 to TRBJ2-7, with TRBD2 identical over 12 bases. The CDR3 is 15 amino acids. Germline V gives CDR1 SGHNT, CDR2 YYREEE (reference sequence). J gave up 2 bases and V 3 bases, and 3 bases lay outside the gene matches. The CDR3 sequence: CASSSRLAGAYEQYF. CDR3 nucleotide sequence: TGTGCCAGCAGCTCTCGACTAGCGGGGGCCTACGAGCAGTACTTC.

The chain has TRBV6-1 and TRBJ1-3; D is undetermined. The CDR3 contains 11 residues. The V gene lost 7 bases and the J gene lost 1 base, with 2 bases spanning the gap. Germline values: CDR1 MNHNS, CDR2 SASEGT. The chain's CDR3 is CASTSGNTIYF. DNA of the CDR3: TGTGCCAGCACTTCTGGAAACACCATATATTTT.

This rearrangement joins TRBV7-2 to TRBJ2-1; D not certain. The V end was cut by 5 bases, the J end by 4 bases, with 3 bases between. Germline V gene data show CDR1 as SGHTA and CDR2 as FQGNSA. This CDR3 region has 11 residues. The DNA for the CDR3 is TGTGCCAGCAGCCCATACAATGAGCAGTTCTTC. It is translated as CASSPYNEQFF.

The J gene is TRBJ2-3, the V gene TRBV9; D is possibly TRBD1 or TRBD2 (7 bases each). The V gene lost 0 bases and the J gene lost 7 bases, with 12 bases spanning the gap. Germline V gene sequence: CDR1 SGDLS, CDR2 YYNGEE. The CDR3 sequence is 14 residues long. The CDR3 nucleotides are TGTGCCAGCAGCGTAGGCGGGGGACAGAATACGCAGTATTTT. Translating it yields CASSVGGGQNTQYF.